This is a list of T cell receptor beta chains from one sample in a study of blood T cell repertoires in COVID-19. Data came from immunoSEQ multiplex PCR; TCRdb stores just in-frame clones and leaves some out. Among over 45,000 clones listed, 81% were seen once. The material sequenced was peripheral blood. These receptors came from a woman over 75 with active or convalescent COVID-19. CDR3s include the opening cysteine and the closing phenylalanine or tryptophan. D genes are given only for firm matches. Size values are once, few and many counts, or a class for expanded clones, and some rows have none.

d_gene: NA
v_gene: TRBV5-6
j_gene: TRBJ2-3
abundance: once
CDR3nt: TGTGCCAGCAGCCCCCCCTCGGGGGCAGATACGCAGTATTTT
CDR3aa: CASSPPSGADTQYF

d_gene: NA
v_gene: TRBV19
j_gene: TRBJ2-7
abundance: few
CDR3nt: TGTGCCAGTAGTACCGACCCCCAGGGCTACGAGCAGTACTTC
CDR3aa: CASSTDPQGYEQYF

d_gene: NA
v_gene: TRBV5-6
j_gene: TRBJ2-5
abundance: NA
CDR3nt: TGTGCCAGCAGCTTGTTCCAGGGGAACGCAGAGACCCAGTACTTC
CDR3aa: CASSLFQGNAETQYF

d_gene: NA
v_gene: TRBV5-6
j_gene: TRBJ2-3
abundance: NA
CDR3nt: TGTGCCAGCATGAAGAGGGGGTCGGATACGCAGTATTTT
CDR3aa: CASMKRGSDTQYF

d_gene: NA
v_gene: TRBV19
j_gene: TRBJ2-3
abundance: NA
CDR3nt: TGTGCCAGTAGTATTCCTCCTACAGATACGCAGTATTTT
CDR3aa: CASSIPPTDTQYF

d_gene: TRBD1
v_gene: TRBV28
j_gene: TRBJ2-2
abundance: NA
CDR3nt: TGTGCCAGCAGTACCTGGACAGGGGGTTACACCGGGGAGCTGTTTTTT
CDR3aa: CASSTWTGGYTGELFF

d_gene: NA
v_gene: TRBV7-6
j_gene: TRBJ1-4
abundance: NA
CDR3nt: TGTGCCAGCAGCTTAGCAGCGGGGGAAAAACTGTTTTTT
CDR3aa: CASSLAAGEKLFF

d_gene: TRBD1
v_gene: TRBV19
j_gene: TRBJ2-2
abundance: NA
CDR3nt: TGTGCCAGTAGCCGGGGACAGGGCGGATCCGGGGAGCTGTTTTTT
CDR3aa: CASSRGQGGSGELFF

d_gene: TRBD1
v_gene: TRBV19
j_gene: TRBJ1-5
abundance: NA
CDR3nt: TGTGCCAGTAGTGCGGGGACAGGCTTTAGGCATTTT
CDR3aa: CASSAGTGFRHF

d_gene: NA
v_gene: TRBV6-6
j_gene: TRBJ2-5
abundance: many
CDR3nt: TGTGCCAGCAGCGCAGCGAGGGGGGAGACCCAGTACTTC
CDR3aa: CASSAARGETQYF

d_gene: TRBD2
v_gene: TRBV12-5
j_gene: TRBJ2-1
abundance: NA
CDR3nt: TGTGCTAGTGGTTTTGGGGGGGCCTACAATGAGCAGTTCTTC
CDR3aa: CASGFGGAYNEQFF

d_gene: NA
v_gene: TRBV23-1
j_gene: TRBJ2-2
abundance: NA
CDR3nt: TGCGCCAGCAGTCAATTTTGGCCAGGGGATAAGCGAGCGAACACCGGGGAGCTGTTTTTT
CDR3aa: CASSQFWPGDKRANTGELFF

d_gene: TRBD2
v_gene: TRBV6-1
j_gene: TRBJ2-7
abundance: few
CDR3nt: TGTGCCAGCAGTGAATCTCTAGCGGGGGGCTACGAGCAGTACTTC
CDR3aa: CASSESLAGGYEQYF

d_gene: TRBD1
v_gene: TRBV6-5
j_gene: TRBJ1-2
abundance: once
CDR3nt: TGTGCCAGCAGTTATGGACAGGGAAACAACTATGGCTACACCTTC
CDR3aa: CASSYGQGNNYGYTF